The clone carrying this TCR beta chain was seen more than once but under ten times. Its antigen is currently unknown. Preparation of TCR beta libraries was done by quantitative 5'-RACE with molecular barcodes. MiXCR was run by TCRdb on the 5' RACE reads, yielding one entry per CDR3 protein. This table holds 300,000 to 400,000 distinct CDR3 sequences, 20% to 25% found once. V lost 5 bases and J lost 0, with 10 bases in between. Germline V gene lookup returns CDR1 MDHEN and CDR2 SYDVKM. This CDR3 is 14 amino acids long. The record originates from a study of CD8 T cells in ankylosing spondylitis. General study points: Seemingly characteristic of ankylosing spondylitis blood was a TCR beta motif consisting of under ten highly homologous variants. Some motif variants had been reported before (in reactive arthritis synovial fluid and blood).

This TCR was recovered from a male donor with ankylosing spondylitis or in good health (not recorded which). Material for sequencing was blood, either unsorted or a sorted T cell fraction (not recorded which). The chain has TRBV28 and TRBJ1-1; D possibly corresponds to TRBD1 (6 bases). As DNA, the CDR3 is TGTGCCAGCAGTGACAGGTCGATGAACACTGAAGCTTTCTTT. This gives the protein CASSDRSMNTEAFF. The entire variable domain, with the rest obtained from reference TRBV28 and TRBJ1-1, is as follows: DVKVTQSSRYLVKRTGEKVFLECVQDMDHENMFWYRQDPGLGLRLIYFSYDVKMKEKGDIPEGYSVSREKKERFSLILESASTNQTSMYLCASSDRSMNTEAFFGQGTRLTVV.